These 32 T cell receptor beta chains were sequenced from one sample in a study of vaccination effects on CD4 cells after COVID-19 (dated by TCRdb to between 2020 and 2023). What these receptors recognize is not known. After approximately eleven days of culture, CD4+ T cells were isolated with the EasySep CD4+ T cell isolation kit. Each participant got two doses of an mRNA SARS-CoV-2 vaccine, either BNT162b2 or mRNA-1273. Library preparation was by the immunoSEQ multiplex PCR assay. TCRdb obtained this table from immuneACCESS and retained in-frame rearrangements with V and J assigned. These tables miss some clones; where compared with another copy, unresolved V genes account for less than half of the shortfall, and the remainder is unexplained. The sample table shows about 40,000 clones, and around 66% are seen once. The top ten clonotypes cover about 8.4% of the sample. This specimen consisted of CD4+ T cells from PBMCs cultured without peptide, obtained after COVID-19 vaccination. The receptors shown here come from a human donor who received a COVID-19 vaccine.

This chain uses TRBV4-1 with TRBJ2-1, with 12 bases identical to TRBD2. Germline V gene data show CDR1 as MGHRA and CDR2 as YSYEKL. The V and J ends lost 0 bases and 9 bases, in that order; junction bases with no gene match: 9. The CDR3 length is 17 residues. DNA for the CDR3: TGCGCCAGCAGCCAAGATAAAGGGACTAGCGGGCGACTTGAGCAGTTCTTC. This gives the protein CASSQDKGTSGRLEQFF.

This clone was seen a few times. This sequence joins TRBV5-1 and TRBJ2-7, with 11 bases matching TRBD1. Germline V gives CDR1 SGHRS, CDR2 YFSETQ. Germline trimming cut 4 bases from V and 6 bases from J; bases unmatched to any gene: 6. The CDR3 length is 14 residues. In DNA, the CDR3 is TGCGCCAGCAGCCAGGGACAGGGGGGAGCCGAGCAGTACTTC. Translated, it gives CASSQGQGGAEQYF.

J is TRBJ2-1 and V is TRBV7-2; 7 bases map to TRBD1. V shed 4 bases and J 4 bases; nucleotides not matched to a gene: 4. The CDR3 spans 14 residues. CDR1 and CDR2 (germline): SGHTA, FQGNSA. CDR3 sequence: CASSSEQGYNEQFF. The CDR3 bases are TGTGCCAGCAGCTCAGAACAGGGGTACAATGAGCAGTTCTTC.

The rearrangement uses TRBV15 and TRBJ1-2, with TRBD1 identical over 12 bases. V shed 5 bases, J shed 3 bases, and the junction held 16 bases outside the gene matches. This CDR3 is 19 amino acids long. Germline-derived CDR1 and CDR2 are LNHNV and YYDKDF (reference sequence). CDR3: CATSSDPGQGAKTYYGYTF. DNA for the CDR3: TGTGCCACCAGCTCAGATCCGGGACAGGGGGCCAAAACCTACTATGGCTACACCTTC.

This chain joins TRBV5-1 and TRBJ1-2, with D possibly matching TRBD1 (6 bases). Per the germline V gene, CDR1 is SGHRS and CDR2 is YFSETQ. The germline V and J ends were trimmed by 5 bases and 8 bases, with 22 bases remaining between them. The CDR3 runs 15 residues. The CDR3 DNA reads as TGCGCCAGCAGTCAGACAGGTTGGTTCCAGGAAGGCTACACCTTC. As protein: CASSQTGWFQEGYTF.

The chain employs TRBV10-3 and TRBJ1-6, with TRBD1 matching over 7 bases. Germline loops: CDR1 ENHRY, CDR2 SYGVKD. CDR3 size: 14 residues. V trimming: 4 bases; J trimming: 10 bases; junction bases outside the gene matches: 7. The CDR3, as DNA: TGTGCCATCAGTGGGGGGACAGAAGGCTCACCCCTCCACTTT. Translation gives CAISGGTEGSPLHF.

The CDR3 reads CATSSSQASYTDTQYF. CDR3 in DNA: TGTGCCACCAGCAGTTCGCAGGCTTCTTACACAGATACGCAGTATTTT. This chain joins TRBV15 and TRBJ2-3; D unclear. Germline V CDR1 and CDR2: LNHNV, YYDKDF (reference sequence). With 3 bases removed from V and 2 bases from J, the gap between germline ends came to 15 bases. The CDR3 has 16 amino acids.

CDR3 residues: CASSLPAIGSAFF. CDR3 sequence (DNA): TGTGCCAGCAGCTTGCCGGCAATCGGGTCGGCTTTCTTT. The chain is built from TRBV5-4 and TRBJ1-1, with D hard to call. V gave up 1 base and J gave up 11 bases, with 15 bases separating them. Germline V gene data show CDR1 as SGHNT and CDR2 as YYREEE (reference sequence). The CDR3 consists of 13 residues.

The chain recombines TRBV18 with TRBJ2-1; 9 bases align to TRBD2. Trimming took 3 bases from V and 5 from J; bases not matched to a gene: 5. The germline V gene has CDR1 KGHSH and CDR2 LQKENI. The CDR3 covers 15 residues. The CDR3 loop reads CASSPSSGGNNEQFF. CDR3 coding DNA: TGTGCCAGCTCACCGAGTAGCGGGGGTAACAATGAGCAGTTCTTC.

CDR3 protein: CASRLTGAGNNEQFF. The CDR3 bases are TGTGCCAGCAGACTGACAGGGGCGGGAAACAATGAGCAGTTCTTC. This chain connects TRBV27 to TRBJ2-1; 8 positions match TRBD1. The CDR3 spans 15 residues. V shed 6 bases and J 5 bases; nucleotides not matched to a gene: 9. The V gene's germline CDR1 is MNHEY and CDR2 SMNVEV (reference sequence).

The chain uses TRBV4-2 and TRBJ2-6; the D gene is possibly TRBD2 (6 bases). Per germline, CDR1 LGHNA and CDR2 YNFKEQ. V dropped 4 bases and J dropped 2 bases, with 12 bases sitting between them. CDR3 length equals 16 residues. The chain's CDR3 is CASSPSGSAGANVLTF. CDR3 DNA: TGTGCCAGCAGCCCGAGCGGGTCAGCTGGGGCCAACGTCCTGACTTTC.

This clone was seen only once. V gene TRBV7-2 combines with J gene TRBJ1-4; D possibly corresponds to TRBD1 (6 bases). Between the trimmed V and J ends, which lost 4 bases and 5 bases, there was a span of 11 bases. The germline V gene has CDR1 SGHTA and CDR2 FQGNSA. The CDR3 extends over 14 amino acids. The CDR3 nucleotides are TGTGCCAGCAGCTATGGGACACGGAATGAAAAACTGTTTTTT. Translated, it gives CASSYGTRNEKLFF.

This chain's CDR3 is CASSYRGATDTQYF. The CDR3 DNA is TGTGCCAGCAGTTACCGGGGGGCCACAGATACGCAGTATTTT. The chain has TRBV6-5 and TRBJ2-3; D perhaps matches TRBD2 (7 bases). This CDR3 has 14 amino acids. The ends were cut back, 2 bases at V and 2 bases at J, with 8 bases in the middle. Germline V gives CDR1 MNHEY, CDR2 SVGAGI.

This rearrangement joins TRBV5-1 to TRBJ2-5, with D possibly being TRBD1 or TRBD2 (6 bases each). The V gene's germline CDR1 is SGHRS and CDR2 YFSETQ. The CDR3 spans 14 residues. V was shortened by 3 bases and J by 5 bases, with 14 bases between the two germline ends. The CDR3 is CASSWGAPRETQYF. The CDR3 region has the DNA TGCGCCAGCAGCTGGGGGGCGCCCCGGGAGACCCAGTACTTC.

This rearrangement joins TRBV30 to TRBJ1-2; D ambiguous. There are 12 residues in the CDR3. The germline V gene encodes CDR1 GTSNPN and CDR2 SVGIG (reference sequence). Trimming removed 7 bases at V and 0 bases at J, with 9 bases between. In DNA, the CDR3 is TGTGCCTACCAAAGGACTAACTATGGCTACACCTTC. Residues: CAYQRTNYGYTF.

V usage is TRBV27 and J usage is TRBJ2-7; either TRBD1 or TRBD2 may supply D (5 bases each). This CDR3 contains 18 residues. Germline loops: CDR1 MNHEY, CDR2 SMNVEV (reference sequence). With 2 bases removed from V and 3 bases from J, the gap between germline ends came to 23 bases. The CDR3 DNA sequence: TGTGCCAGCAGTTTAGTTGGGCAGGGCGCTCTAGCAATCTACGAGCAGTACTTC. Translation gives CASSLVGQGALAIYEQYF.

This chain connects TRBV21-1 to TRBJ2-7. TRBV21-1 is recorded as a pseudogene. The CDR3 is 16 amino acids. The CDR3 sequence is CASSKAGPIPTYEQYF. The CDR3 DNA reads TGTGCCAGCAGCAAAGCCGGACCGATCCCTACCTACGAGCAGTACTTC.

The genes are TRBV5-1 and TRBJ1-2, with D perhaps TRBD1 (5 bases). This CDR3 spans 17 amino acids. Trimming took 1 base from V and 4 from J, leaving 20 bases between them. Germline V gives CDR1 SGHRS, CDR2 YFSETQ. CDR3 protein: CASSLQGGGAGAYGYTF. The DNA for the CDR3 is TGCGCCAGCAGCTTGCAGGGTGGCGGGGCTGGGGCCTATGGCTACACCTTC.

Only a few counts were recorded for this clone. J is TRBJ1-2 and V is TRBV11-2; the D is unclear. The CDR3 spans 14 residues. V was trimmed by 1 base and J by 3 bases, leaving 9 bases between them. CDR1 SGHAT and CDR2 FQNNGV come from the germline V gene. The CDR3: CASSLGVGHYGYTF. The DNA of the CDR3 is TGTGCCAGCAGCTTAGGTGTCGGCCACTATGGCTACACCTTC.

This clone was detected only a few times. The V call is TRBV5-1, the J call TRBJ2-1; 11 bases align to TRBD2. The ends lost 3 bases at V and 6 bases at J; junction bases unmatched: 5. Germline V gene sequence: CDR1 SGHRS, CDR2 YFSETQ. CDR3 length equals 15 residues. The DNA of the CDR3 is TGCGCCAGCAGCTCCAGGACTAGCGGGCCCAATGAGCAGTTCTTC. Translated: CASSSRTSGPNEQFF.

The J gene is TRBJ1-4, the V gene TRBV4-1, with TRBD1 as a possible D gene (5 bases). This CDR3 has 14 residues. Trimming removed 1 base at V and 5 bases at J, with 8 bases between. Germline V gene lookup returns CDR1 MGHRA and CDR2 YSYEKL. The CDR3 region is CASSQVGHNEKLFF. The CDR3, as DNA: TGCGCCAGCAGCCAAGTAGGACACAATGAAAAACTGTTTTTT.

The chain employs TRBV24-1 and TRBJ1-5; TRBD1 is a possible D gene (5 bases). Trimming cost V 2 bases and J 0 bases, with 16 bases left between them. In germline, CDR1 is KGHDR, CDR2 SFDVKD. The CDR3 loop spans 18 amino acids. The CDR3 coding sequence is TGTGCCACCAGTGATTCTAGGTCCGGGGCCAATAGCAATCAGCCCCAGCATTTT. Amino acid sequence: CATSDSRSGANSNQPQHF.

The genes are TRBV11-2 and TRBJ2-1; D might be TRBD2 (6 bases). Germline assignment: CDR1 SGHAT and CDR2 FQNNGV. The germline V and J ends were trimmed by 3 bases and 4 bases, with 13 bases remaining between them. The CDR3 loop spans 15 amino acids. This chain's CDR3 is CASSFIRESYNEQFF. The CDR3 coding sequence is TGTGCCAGCAGCTTTATTCGGGAGTCGTACAATGAGCAGTTCTTC.

The rearrangement links TRBV6-5 to TRBJ1-5; TRBD1 is a possible D gene (5 bases). The ends were cut back, 5 bases at V and 6 bases at J, with 11 bases in the middle. The CDR3 has 13 amino acids. Germline CDR1 and CDR2: MNHEY and SVGAGI. CDR3: CASSPTGSQPQHF. DNA of the CDR3: TGTGCCAGCAGTCCTACAGGCAGTCAGCCCCAGCATTTT.

The chain is built from TRBV29-1 and TRBJ1-2; D ambiguous. Trimming removed 4 bases at V and 5 bases at J, with 8 bases between. CDR3 length equals 11 residues. CDR1 and CDR2 (germline): SQVTM, ANQGSEA. This CDR3 is CSVGQEYGYTF. CDR3 nucleotide sequence: TGCAGCGTTGGGCAGGAATATGGCTACACCTTC.

The J gene is TRBJ2-6, the V gene TRBV6-5; a possible D gene is TRBD2 (6 bases). The CDR3 contains 15 residues. CDR1 and CDR2 (germline): MNHEY, SVGAGI. V gave up 2 bases and J gave up 4 bases, with 9 bases separating them. CDR3 protein: CASSYAGSGANVLTF. DNA for the CDR3: TGTGCCAGCAGTTACGCGGGGTCAGGGGCCAACGTCCTGACTTTC.

This rearrangement joins TRBV7-7 to TRBJ1-5; TRBD1 might be the D (6 bases). The CDR3 spans 13 residues. The V end lost 5 bases, the J end lost 4 bases, and 9 bases lay between the germline ends. The germline V gene encodes CDR1 SSHAT and CDR2 FNYEAQ (reference sequence). The CDR3 sequence is CASSLGTNQPQHF. CDR3 coding DNA: TGTGCCAGCAGCCTCGGGACAAATCAGCCCCAGCATTTT.

This chain connects TRBV30 to TRBJ1-4; D not certain. The CDR3 is made up of 14 amino acids. Germline lookup yields CDR1 GTSNPN and CDR2 SVGIG (reference sequence). V was cut by 5 bases and J by 5 bases, with 15 bases left in between. The CDR3 DNA is TGTGCCTGGGATGGGAAGGGAACCAATGAAAAACTGTTTTTT. Translation: CAWDGKGTNEKLFF.

The chain employs TRBV6-5 and TRBJ2-2; D is ambiguous. The CDR3 is 14 amino acids. V shed 2 bases and J shed 6 bases, with 10 bases lying between them. Germline values: CDR1 MNHEY, CDR2 SVGAGI. CDR3 sequence (DNA): TGTGCCAGCAGTTACCCTATTCCGCCCGGGGAGCTGTTTTTT. Protein sequence: CASSYPIPPGELFF.

The CDR3 loop is CASSQDGGGSVPGELFF. The CDR3 DNA follows: TGTGCCAGCAGCCAAGATGGGGGCGGGAGTGTTCCCGGGGAGCTGTTTTTT. The V and J genes are TRBV14 and TRBJ2-2, with D possibly being TRBD2 (7 bases). The CDR3 is 17 residues long. Germline values: CDR1 SGHDN, CDR2 FVKESK. V lost 0 bases and J 6 bases, leaving 17 bases between the germline ends. Full variable domain (rest looked up from reference TRBV14 and TRBJ2-2): EAGVTQFPSHSVIEKGQTVTLRCDPISGHDNLYWYRRVMGKEIKFLLHFVKESKQDESGMPNNRFLAERTGGTYSTLKVQPAELEDSGVYFCASSQDGGGSVPGELFFGEGSRLTVL.

This clone has more than one count but fewer than ten. The chain is built from TRBV10-3 and TRBJ1-2; D ambiguous. From germline, CDR1 is ENHRY and CDR2 SYGVKD. This CDR3 has 13 residues. V dropped 7 bases and J dropped 3 bases, with 12 bases sitting between them. CDR3 sequence (DNA): TGTGCCATCACTAGGACTCCTCACTATGGCTACACCTTC. It translates to CAITRTPHYGYTF.

The chain combines TRBV29-1 with TRBJ1-4; no firm D call. Trimming stripped 4 bases from V and 8 bases from J, with 11 bases between. The CDR3 contains 12 residues. CDR1 SQVTM and CDR2 ANQGSEA come from the germline V gene. The CDR3 here is CSVVLEGEKLFF. CDR3 DNA sequence: TGCAGCGTTGTATTGGAAGGCGAAAAACTGTTTTTT.